This T cell receptor (beta chain) is from a study of regulatory T cells in long-lasting Graves disease. Study-level results: Among persistent patients, a larger number of public clonotypes were shared (approximately 3,000) than among newly diagnosed patients (just over 950). Graves' patients with persistent disease showed TCR diversity lower than patients newly diagnosed.

Through Arm-PCR of CDR3 regions and iRepertoire HTBI primers, TCR beta libraries were built. Original methodology: Sample data revealed fewer than 70 TRBV and under 15 TRBJ segments. TCRdb independently ran MiXCR on the multiplex PCR reads; one entry per CDR3 protein. For this entry, the V and J calls and clone size follow TCRdb and not the study's own pipeline. The repertoire holds 400,000 to 500,000 distinct CDR3 sequences, with 20% to 25% as singletons. This clonotype was picked up a small number of times. The antigen is not known. Germline and junction disagree at one end, which may indicate a read error. Germline values: CDR1 LGHDT, CDR2 YNNKEL (reference sequence). The CDR3 consists of 13 residues. Time point here: persistent/refractory GD, antithyroid drugs over 5 years with positive TRAb. From RNA extracted from PBMCs, the TCR library was made.

The chain carries TRBV3-1 and TRBJ2-4; D is possibly TRBD2 (5 bases). The clonotype comes from a female donor with Graves disease. The sequencing used peripheral blood mononuclear cells (PBMCs), collected when the disease was refractory, from a patient treated with antithyroid drugs. In DNA, the CDR3 is TGTACCAGCAGCCAAGATCCCCGGGGCATTCAGTACTTC. Translation: CTSSQDPRGIQYF. Using reference TRBV3-1 and TRBJ2-4 for the parts outside the CDR3, the full variable domain is DTAVSQTPKYLVTQMGNDKSIKCEQNLGHDTMYWYKQDSKKFLKIMFSYNNKELIINETVPNRFSPKSPDKAHLNLHINSLELGDSAVYFCTSSQDPRGIQYFGAGTRLSVL.